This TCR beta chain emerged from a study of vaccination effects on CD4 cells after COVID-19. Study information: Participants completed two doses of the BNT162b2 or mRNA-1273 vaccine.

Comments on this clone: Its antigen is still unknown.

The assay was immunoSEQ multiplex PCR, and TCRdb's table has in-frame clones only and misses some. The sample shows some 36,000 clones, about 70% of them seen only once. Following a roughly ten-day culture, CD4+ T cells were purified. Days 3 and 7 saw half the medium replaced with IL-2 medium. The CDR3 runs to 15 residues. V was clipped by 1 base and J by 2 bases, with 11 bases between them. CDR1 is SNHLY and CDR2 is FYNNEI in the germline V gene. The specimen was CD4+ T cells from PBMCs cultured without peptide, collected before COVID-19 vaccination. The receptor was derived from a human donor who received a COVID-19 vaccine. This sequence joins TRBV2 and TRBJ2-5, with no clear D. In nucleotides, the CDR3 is TGTGCCAGCAGTGAAGGTTGGCTCAGGCAAGAGACCCAGTACTTC. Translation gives CASSEGWLRQETQYF.